This T cell receptor beta chain appears in the sequencing data of a study of blood T cells in healthy people across ages. Study information: With template switching, about one barcoded beta molecule was captured per two T cells. General study findings and limits: Higher diversity, along with more naive CD4+ cells, distinguished long-lived donors from aged donors.

The authors ran a second PCR of roughly 6 to 11 cycles using a sample-barcoded 5' primer and a J-beta primer mix. Every cDNA molecule bore a tag from a template-switch adaptor containing 12 random nucleotides. All samples gave at least 2.5 million CDR3-containing paired-end reads. MiXCR was run by TCRdb on the 5' RACE reads, yielding one entry per CDR3 protein. Counted here are roughly 500,000 distinct CDR3 sequences, about 26% occurring once; the ten biggest clones make up around 18%. To note about this clonotype: Its antigen is unknown.

CDR3 size: 15 residues. The germline V gene encodes CDR1 SGHTA and CDR2 FQGNSA. Deletions cut 1 base from V and 2 bases from J, with 6 bases between. The TCR sequence derives from a woman in her seventies in good health. The V and J genes are TRBV7-2 and TRBJ2-6; D unresolved. Material: blood. CDR3 nucleotides: TGTGCCAGCAGCTTAGGGCTTCCTGGGGCCAACGTCCTGACTTTC. Translated, it gives CASSLGLPGANVLTF.